What follows describes a single TCR beta chain. Germline assignment: CDR1 MNHEY and CDR2 SVGAGI. Trimming removed 5 bases from V and 11 bases from J; junction bases left unmatched: 6. This CDR3 contains 13 residues. This entry is derived from a study of cytomegalovirus exposure and HLA in healthy donors. 60 Vbeta and 13 Jbeta primers were used in PCR. The assay was immunoSEQ multiplex PCR, and TCRdb's table has in-frame clones only and misses some. The sample lists 150,000 to 200,000 clones, roughly 77% occurring once. The sequencing input was PBMCs. The chain carries TRBV6-5 and TRBJ1-5; 10 nucleotides agree with TRBD1. The TCR sequence derives from a woman in her forties in good health and CMV-seropositive. The CDR3 DNA follows: TGTGCCAGCAGTCGGACAGGGGGAAGGGCCCAGCATTTT. As protein: CASSRTGGRAQHF.